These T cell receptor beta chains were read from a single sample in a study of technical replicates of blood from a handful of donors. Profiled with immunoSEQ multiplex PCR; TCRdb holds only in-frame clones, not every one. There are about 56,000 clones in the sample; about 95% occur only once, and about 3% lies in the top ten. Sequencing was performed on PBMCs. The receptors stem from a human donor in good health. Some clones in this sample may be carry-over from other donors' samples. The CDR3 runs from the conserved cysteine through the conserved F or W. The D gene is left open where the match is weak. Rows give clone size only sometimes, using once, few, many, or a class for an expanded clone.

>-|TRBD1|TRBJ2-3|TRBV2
TGTGCCGGTGGGACAGGGTCAGATACGCAGTATTTT
CAGGTGSDTQYF
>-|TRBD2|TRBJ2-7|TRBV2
TGTGCCAGCAGTGGTGGTGCGGGGGGCGCCTACGAGCAGTACTTC
CASSGGAGGAYEQYF
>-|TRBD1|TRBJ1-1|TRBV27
TGTGCCAGCAGTTCCCAATTAGACAGGGACACTGAAGCTTTCTTT
CASSSQLDRDTEAFF
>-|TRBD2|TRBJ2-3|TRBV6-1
TGTGCCAGCAAGCGGGAGGGCAACACAGATACGCAGTATTTT
CASKREGNTDTQYF
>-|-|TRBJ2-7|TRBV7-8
TGTGCCAGCAAAAACCACCCGGGAGCCACCTACGAGCAGTACTTC
CASKNHPGATYEQYF
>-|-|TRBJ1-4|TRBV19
TGTGCCACCAGTAGACAGTACAATGAAAAACTGTTTTTT
CATSRQYNEKLFF
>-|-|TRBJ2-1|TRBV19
TGTGCCAGTAGGGCCCAGTTATCGCTCGATGAGCAGTTCTTC
CASRAQLSLDEQFF
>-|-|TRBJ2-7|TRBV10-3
TGTGCCATCGGAGATAGCTACGAGCAGTACTTC
CAIGDSYEQYF
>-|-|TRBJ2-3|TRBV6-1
TGTGCCAGCAGTGAAAGGGGTCCAGATACGCAGTATTTT
CASSERGPDTQYF
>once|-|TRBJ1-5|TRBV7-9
TGTGCCAGCAGCTTCGGGACAATTGATCAGCCCCAGCATTTT
CASSFGTIDQPQHF
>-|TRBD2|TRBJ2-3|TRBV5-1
TGCGCCAGCAGCGGGAGAGTCTATACTAGCGGGAGTACAGATACGCAGTATTTT
CASSGRVYTSGSTDTQYF
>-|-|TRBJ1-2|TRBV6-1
TGTGCCAGCAGTGAAGGGTCAGGGTCATATGGCTACACCTTC
CASSEGSGSYGYTF
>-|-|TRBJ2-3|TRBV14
TGTGCCAGCAGCCAAGATCTCCCTAGCTTCATCGAAGATACGCAGTATTTT
CASSQDLPSFIEDTQYF
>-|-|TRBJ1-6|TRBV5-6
TGTGCCAGCAGGGAGGACAGTTCCTATAATTCACCCCTCCACTTT
CASREDSSYNSPLHF
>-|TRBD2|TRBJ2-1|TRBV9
TGTGCCAGCAGCGTAGCTGGGCTAGCGGGTCAAGAGCAGTTCTTC
CASSVAGLAGQEQFF
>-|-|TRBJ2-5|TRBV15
TGTGCCACCAGCAGGGCAGGAGGGGTTGCGGAGACCCAGTACTTC
CATSRAGGVAETQYF
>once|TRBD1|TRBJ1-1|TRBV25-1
TGTGCCAGCACCCCCGGGGGGACAGGCCCGAACACTGAAGCTTTCTTT
CASTPGGTGPNTEAFF
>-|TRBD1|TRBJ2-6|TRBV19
TGTGCCAGTAGGGACAGGGGACAGTCTGGGGCCAACGTCCTGACTTTC
CASRDRGQSGANVLTF
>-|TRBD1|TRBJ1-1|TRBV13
TGTGCCAGCAGCTTACAGGGGGCACAACCCGCTGAAGCTTTCTTT
CASSLQGAQPAEAFF
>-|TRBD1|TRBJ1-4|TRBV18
TGTGCCAGCTCACCGGACAGGGGGCAAAGAGTAAAACTGTTTTTT
CASSPDRGQRVKLFF
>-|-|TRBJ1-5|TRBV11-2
TGTGCCAGCAGCTTCAACAGGGATCAGCCCCAGCATTTT
CASSFNRDQPQHF
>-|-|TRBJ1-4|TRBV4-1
TGCGCCAGCAGCCCATCCTTGGGGCTGAGTGAAAAACTGTTTTTT
CASSPSLGLSEKLFF